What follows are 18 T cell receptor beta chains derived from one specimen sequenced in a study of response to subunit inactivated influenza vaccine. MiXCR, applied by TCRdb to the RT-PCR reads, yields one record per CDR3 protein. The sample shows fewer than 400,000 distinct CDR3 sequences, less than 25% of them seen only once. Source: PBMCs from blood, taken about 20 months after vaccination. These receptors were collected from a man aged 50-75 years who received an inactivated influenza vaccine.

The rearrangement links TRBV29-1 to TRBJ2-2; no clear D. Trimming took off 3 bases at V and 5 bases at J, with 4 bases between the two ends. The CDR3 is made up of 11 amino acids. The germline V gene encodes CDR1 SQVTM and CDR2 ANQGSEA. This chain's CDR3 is CSVDWTGELFF. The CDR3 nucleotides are TGCAGCGTTGACTGGACCGGGGAGCTGTTTTTT.

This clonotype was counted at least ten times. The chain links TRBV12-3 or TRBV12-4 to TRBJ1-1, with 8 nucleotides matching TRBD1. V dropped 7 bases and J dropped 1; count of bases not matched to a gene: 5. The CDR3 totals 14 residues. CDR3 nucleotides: TGTGCCAGCACCGGTGGACAGGGGAACACTGAAGCTTTCTTT. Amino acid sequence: CASTGGQGNTEAFF.

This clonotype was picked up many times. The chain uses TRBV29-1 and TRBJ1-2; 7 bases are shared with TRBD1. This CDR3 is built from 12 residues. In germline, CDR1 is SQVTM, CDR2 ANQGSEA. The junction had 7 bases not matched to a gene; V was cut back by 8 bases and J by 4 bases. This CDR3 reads CSRRGQGYGYTF. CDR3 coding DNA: TGCAGCCGGAGGGGGCAGGGCTATGGCTACACCTTC.

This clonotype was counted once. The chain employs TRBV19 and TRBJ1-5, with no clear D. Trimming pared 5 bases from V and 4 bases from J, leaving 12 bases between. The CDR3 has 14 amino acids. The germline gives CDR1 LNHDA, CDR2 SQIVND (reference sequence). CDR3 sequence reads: CASSSGGQNQPQHF. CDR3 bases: TGTGCCAGTAGTTCGGGCGGCCAGAATCAGCCCCAGCATTTT.

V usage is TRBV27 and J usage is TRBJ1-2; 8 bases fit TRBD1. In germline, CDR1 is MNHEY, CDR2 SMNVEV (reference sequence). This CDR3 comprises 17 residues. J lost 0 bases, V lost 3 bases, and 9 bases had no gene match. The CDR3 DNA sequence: TGTGCCAGCAGTTTCCGGGGGCAGGGGGCTACTAACTATGGCTACACCTTC. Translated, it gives CASSFRGQGATNYGYTF.

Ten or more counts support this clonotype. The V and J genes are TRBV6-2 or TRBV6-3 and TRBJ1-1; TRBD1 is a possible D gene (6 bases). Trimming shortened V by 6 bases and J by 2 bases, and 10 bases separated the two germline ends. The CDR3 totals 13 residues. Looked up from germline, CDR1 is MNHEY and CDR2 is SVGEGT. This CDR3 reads CASSNRENTEAFF. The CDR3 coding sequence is TGTGCCAGCAGCAACAGGGAAAACACTGAAGCTTTCTTT.

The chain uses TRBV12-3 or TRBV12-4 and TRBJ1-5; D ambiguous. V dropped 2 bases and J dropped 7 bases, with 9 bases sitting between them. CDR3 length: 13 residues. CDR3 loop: CASSLSDEQPQHF. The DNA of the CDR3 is TGTGCCAGCAGTTTATCAGATGAGCAGCCCCAGCATTTT.

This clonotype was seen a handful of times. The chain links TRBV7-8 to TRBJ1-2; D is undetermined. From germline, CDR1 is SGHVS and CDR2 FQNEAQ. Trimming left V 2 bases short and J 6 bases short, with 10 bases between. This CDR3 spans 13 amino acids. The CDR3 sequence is CASSLLIEHGYTF. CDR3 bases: TGTGCCAGCAGCTTACTAATAGAACATGGCTACACCTTC. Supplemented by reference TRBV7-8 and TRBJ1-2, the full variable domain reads GAGVSQSPRYKVAKRGQDVALRCDPISGHVSLFWYQQALGQGPEFLTYFQNEAQLDKSGLPSDRFFAERPEGSVSTLKIQRTQQEDSAVYLCASSLLIEHGYTFGSGTRLTVV.

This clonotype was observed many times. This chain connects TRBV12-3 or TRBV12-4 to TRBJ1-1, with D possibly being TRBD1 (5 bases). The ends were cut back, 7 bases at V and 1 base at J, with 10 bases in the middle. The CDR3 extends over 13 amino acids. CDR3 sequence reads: CASKGLRNTEAFF. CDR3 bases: TGTGCCAGCAAGGGGCTGAGGAACACTGAAGCTTTCTTT.

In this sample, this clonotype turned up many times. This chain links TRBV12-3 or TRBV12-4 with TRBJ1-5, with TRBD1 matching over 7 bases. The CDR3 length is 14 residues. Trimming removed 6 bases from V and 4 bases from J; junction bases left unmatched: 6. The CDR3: CASSRDSDNQPQHF. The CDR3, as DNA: TGTGCCAGCAGCAGGGACAGTGATAATCAGCCCCAGCATTTT.

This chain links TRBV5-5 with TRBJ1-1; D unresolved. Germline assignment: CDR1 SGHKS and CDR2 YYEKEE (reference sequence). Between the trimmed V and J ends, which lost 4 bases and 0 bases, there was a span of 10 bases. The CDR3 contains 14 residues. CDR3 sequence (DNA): TGTGCCAGCAGCCCGCTCCGACTGAACACTGAAGCTTTCTTT. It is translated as CASSPLRLNTEAFF.

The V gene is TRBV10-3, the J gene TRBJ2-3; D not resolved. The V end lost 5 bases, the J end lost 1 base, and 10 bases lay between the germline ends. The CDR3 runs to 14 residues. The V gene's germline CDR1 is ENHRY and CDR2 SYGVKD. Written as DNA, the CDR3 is TGTGCCATCAGTTTAAAGGGTGGCACAGATACGCAGTATTTT. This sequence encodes CAISLKGGTDTQYF.

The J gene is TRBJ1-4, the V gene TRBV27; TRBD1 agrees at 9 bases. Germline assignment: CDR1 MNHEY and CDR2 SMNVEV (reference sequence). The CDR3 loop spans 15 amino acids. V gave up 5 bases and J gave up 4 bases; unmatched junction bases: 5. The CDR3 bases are TGTGCCAGCAGTCCGGGGACAGGGATTAATGAAAAACTGTTTTTT. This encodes CASSPGTGINEKLFF.

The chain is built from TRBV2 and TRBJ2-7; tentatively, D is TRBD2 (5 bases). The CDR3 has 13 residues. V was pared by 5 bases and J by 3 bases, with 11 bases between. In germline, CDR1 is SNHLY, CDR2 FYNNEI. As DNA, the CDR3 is TGTGCCAGCAGTTCCATAGACTACTACGAGCAGTACTTC. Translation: CASSSIDYYEQYF.

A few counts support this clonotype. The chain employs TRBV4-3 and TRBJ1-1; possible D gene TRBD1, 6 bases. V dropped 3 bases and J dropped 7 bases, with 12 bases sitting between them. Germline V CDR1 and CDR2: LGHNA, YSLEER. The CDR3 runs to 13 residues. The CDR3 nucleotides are TGCGCCAGCAGCCAGGAACAGGGTGGTGAAGCTTTCTTT. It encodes CASSQEQGGEAFF.

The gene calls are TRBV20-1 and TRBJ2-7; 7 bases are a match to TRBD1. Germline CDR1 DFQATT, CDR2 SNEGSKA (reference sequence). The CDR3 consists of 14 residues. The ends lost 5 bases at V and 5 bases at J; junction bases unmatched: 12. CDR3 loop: CSAYGQAYRDEQYF. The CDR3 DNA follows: TGCAGTGCTTACGGACAGGCCTACCGGGACGAGCAGTACTTC.

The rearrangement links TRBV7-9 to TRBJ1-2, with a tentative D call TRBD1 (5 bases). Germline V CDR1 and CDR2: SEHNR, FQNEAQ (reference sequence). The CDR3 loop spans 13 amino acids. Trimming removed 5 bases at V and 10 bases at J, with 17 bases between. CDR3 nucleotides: TGTGCCAGCAGCCTAGGCATTGGGGCAGACTACACCTTC. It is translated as CASSLGIGADYTF.

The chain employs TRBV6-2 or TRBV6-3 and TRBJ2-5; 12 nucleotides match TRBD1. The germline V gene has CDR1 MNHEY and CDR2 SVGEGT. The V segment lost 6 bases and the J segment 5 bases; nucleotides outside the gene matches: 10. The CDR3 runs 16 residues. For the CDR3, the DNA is TGTGCCAGCAGCAGCCGGGACAGGGGGCCGGGTGAGACCCAGTACTTC. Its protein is CASSSRDRGPGETQYF.